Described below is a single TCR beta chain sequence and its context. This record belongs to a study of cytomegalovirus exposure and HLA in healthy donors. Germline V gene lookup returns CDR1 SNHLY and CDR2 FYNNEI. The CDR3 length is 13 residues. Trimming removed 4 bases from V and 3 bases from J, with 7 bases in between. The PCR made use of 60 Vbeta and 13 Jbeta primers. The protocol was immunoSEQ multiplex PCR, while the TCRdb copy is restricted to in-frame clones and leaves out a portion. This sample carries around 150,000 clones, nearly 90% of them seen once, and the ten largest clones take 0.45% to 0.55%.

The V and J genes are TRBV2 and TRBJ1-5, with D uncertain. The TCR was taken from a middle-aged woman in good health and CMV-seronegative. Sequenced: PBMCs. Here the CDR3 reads CASSGDSNQPQHF. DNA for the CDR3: TGTGCCAGCAGTGGAGATTCCAATCAGCCCCAGCATTTT. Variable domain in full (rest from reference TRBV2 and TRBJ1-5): EPEVTQTPSHQVTQMGQEVILRCVPISNHLYFYWYRQILGQKVEFLVSFYNNEISEKSEIFDDQFSVERPDGSNFTLKIRSTKLEDSAMYFCASSGDSNQPQHFGDGTRLSIL.